Sequencing of this TCR beta chain was carried out in a study of T cells expressing NK-cell markers. In the study overall: In sorted CD3+CD56+NKG2C+, CD3+CD56+NKG2C- and CD3+CD56-NKG2C+ T cells, TCR beta repertoires were obtained. Points from the study as a whole: Of CD8+ T cells, roughly 1.0-8% belonged to dominant NKG2C+ clonotypes in 5 to 7 donors.

As to this clonotype: Antigen unknown.

Each CDR3 protein gets one entry in TCRdb, which reprocessed the 5' RACE reads and gives no DNA. The sample table includes about 260,000 distinct CDR3 sequences. Germline V gives CDR1 DFQATT, CDR2 SNEGSKA (reference sequence). There are 14 residues in the CDR3. This TCR was recovered from a man aged 18 to 29 in good health. The chain links TRBV20-1 to TRBJ1-1. Sequenced: blood T cells: a sorted CD56 or NKG2C T cell subset, CD4+ or CD8+ T cells, or bulk PBMC T cells (not recorded which). CDR3 region: CSARGGTLNTEAFF.